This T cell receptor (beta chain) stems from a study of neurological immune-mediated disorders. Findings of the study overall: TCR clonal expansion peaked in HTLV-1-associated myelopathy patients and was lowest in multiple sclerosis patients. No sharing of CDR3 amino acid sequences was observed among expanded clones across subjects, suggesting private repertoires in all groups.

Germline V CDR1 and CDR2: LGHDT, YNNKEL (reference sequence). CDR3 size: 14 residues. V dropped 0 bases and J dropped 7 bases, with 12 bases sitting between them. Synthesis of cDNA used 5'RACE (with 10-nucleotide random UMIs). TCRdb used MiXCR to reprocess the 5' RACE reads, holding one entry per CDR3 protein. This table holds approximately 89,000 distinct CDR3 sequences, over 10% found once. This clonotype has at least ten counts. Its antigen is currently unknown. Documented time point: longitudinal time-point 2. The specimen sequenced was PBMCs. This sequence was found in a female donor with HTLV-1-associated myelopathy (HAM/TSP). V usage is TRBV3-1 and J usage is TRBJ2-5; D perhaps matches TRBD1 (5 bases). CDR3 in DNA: TGTGCCAGCAGCCAAGAAATAGCAGGGCGGACCCAGTACTTC. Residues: CASSQEIAGRTQYF.